The 9 T cell receptor beta chains below all came from one sample that was sequenced in a study of identical twins. In TCRdb, the 5' RACE reads were re-called with MiXCR into one record per CDR3 protein. This sample has hundreds of thousands of distinct CDR3 sequences, with less than 8% found just once. The same sample was also studied in work on yellow fever vaccine responses in identical twins.

Sequenced sample: memory (CD45RO+) T cells sorted from blood. The receptors shown here come from a woman aged 18 to 35 in good health.

The chain carries TRBV20-1 and TRBJ1-4; possibly TRBD1 for D (6 bases). Germline V CDR1 and CDR2: DFQATT, SNEGSKA (reference sequence). This CDR3 is 18 amino acids long. The CDR3, as DNA: TGCAGCGCTTGGGGCCAGGGGCTTGGCTTGGGGACTAATGAAAAACTGTTTTTT. Its protein is CSAWGQGLGLGTNEKLFF.

The J gene is TRBJ2-7, the V gene TRBV29-1, with 10 positions matching TRBD1. The junction had 3 bases not matched to a gene; V was cut back by 5 bases and J by 5 bases. Germline CDR1 SQVTM, CDR2 ANQGSEA. The CDR3 loop spans 12 amino acids. This chain's CDR3 is CSVPTGGDEQYF. The DNA for the CDR3 is TGCAGCGTTCCGACAGGGGGCGACGAGCAGTACTTC.

This clonotype was detected only a few times. The rearrangement uses TRBV7-8 and TRBJ2-2, with D unresolved. The CDR3 loop spans 16 amino acids. Trimming stripped 3 bases from V and 5 bases from J, with 16 bases between. Germline CDR1 is SGHVS and CDR2 is FQNEAQ. The CDR3 DNA reads TGTGCCAGCAGCTTCAACATCGGCGGACGGACCGGGGAGCTGTTTTTT. Protein product: CASSFNIGGRTGELFF.

This clonotype has just a few counts. The gene calls are TRBV28 and TRBJ2-2; 10 nucleotides agree with TRBD2. Germline V gene data show CDR1 as MDHEN and CDR2 as SYDVKM. CDR3 length equals 14 residues. The J segment lost 16 bases and the V segment lost 4 bases, leaving 12 bases of the junction unmatched. The DNA for the CDR3 is TGTGCCAGCAGTTCGGGACTAGCGTCCCCAAGGGAGTTTTTT. Its translation is CASSSGLASPREFF.

V gene TRBV10-3 combines with J gene TRBJ2-1; unclear D gene. CDR3 length: 11 amino acids. V was trimmed by 4 bases and J by 7 bases, leaving 5 bases between them. Germline CDR1 reads ENHRY; CDR2 reads SYGVKD. The CDR3 bases are TGTGCCATCAGTGTAGATAATGAGCAGTTCTTC. This gives the protein CAISVDNEQFF.

This clonotype occurred many times. The chain recombines TRBV20-1 with TRBJ2-5; TRBD2 might be the D (6 bases). The V gene lost 6 bases and the J gene lost 4 bases, with 27 bases spanning the gap. The CDR3 covers 17 residues. The germline gives CDR1 DFQATT, CDR2 SNEGSKA (reference sequence). CDR3 sequence: CSANILRSSAHRETQYF. In nucleotides, the CDR3 is TGCAGTGCGAATATACTAAGGTCTAGCGCCCATAGAGAGACCCAGTACTTC.

Many counts were recorded for this clonotype. CDR3 protein: CASSLQRGEQYF. In nucleotides, the CDR3 is TGTGCCAGCAGTTTACAACGAGGCGAGCAGTACTTC. The chain recombines TRBV12-3 or TRBV12-4 with TRBJ2-7, with D unclear. This CDR3 comprises 12 residues. Trimming removed 2 bases from V and 6 bases from J, with 8 bases in between.

This clonotype was observed at least ten times. The gene calls are TRBV7-9 and TRBJ2-1, with no clear D. The CDR3 runs 13 residues. V lost 0 bases and J lost 5, with 5 bases in between. The germline V gene has CDR1 SEHNR and CDR2 FQNEAQ (reference sequence). The CDR3 nucleotides read TGTGCCAGCAGCTTAGCAAGTAACAATGAGCAGTTCTTC. Residues: CASSLASNNEQFF.

V gene TRBV11-2 combines with J gene TRBJ2-1; D ambiguous. The V gene lost 5 bases and the J gene lost 0 bases, with 11 bases spanning the gap. Germline CDR1 and CDR2: SGHAT and FQNNGV. The CDR3 totals 15 residues. The CDR3 spells CASSPSRSSYNEQFF. The CDR3 coding sequence is TGTGCCAGCAGCCCCTCGCGGAGCTCCTACAATGAGCAGTTCTTC.